These 9 T cell receptor beta chains originate from one sample sequenced in a study of blood T cell repertoires in COVID-19. Sequenced by immunoSEQ multiplex PCR; TCRdb stores in-frame clones only, minus some. The sample holds tens of thousands of clones, more than 80% seen once. The sequencing sample was made of peripheral blood. These receptors all come from a woman of 80 years or more with acute or convalescent COVID-19.

To note about this clone: One junction end does not reproduce the germline sequence, and a read error may be involved. This rearrangement joins TRBV7-6 to TRBJ1-2; 7 bases fit TRBD1. Germline assignment: CDR1 SGHVS and CDR2 FNYEAQ. The CDR3 spans 14 residues. The CDR3: CTSSPGTDPWGYTF. The CDR3 nucleotides read TGTACCAGCAGCCCTGGGACAGACCCATGGGGCTACACCTTC.

The chain has TRBV4-1 and TRBJ2-5; 8 bases are shared with TRBD2. Germline V CDR1 and CDR2: MGHRA, YSYEKL. There are 21 residues in the CDR3. J gave up 4 bases and V 2 bases, and 24 bases lay outside the gene matches. Written as DNA, the CDR3 is TGCGCCAGCAGCCAACCCCGGGGGGGCTCCCTTCAATTGGGTTCTCGAGAGACCCAGTACTTC. Translating it yields CASSQPRGGSLQLGSRETQYF.

The V and J genes are TRBV27 and TRBJ1-2, with 9 bases matching TRBD1. In germline, CDR1 is MNHEY, CDR2 SMNVEV (reference sequence). The V and J ends lost 7 bases and 7 bases, in that order; junction bases with no gene match: 13. This CDR3 contains 15 residues. The CDR3 loop reads CASNRAGTGRGGYTF. Written as DNA, the CDR3 is TGTGCCAGCAACCGCGCTGGGACAGGGAGGGGTGGCTACACCTTC.

V is TRBV11-2 and J is TRBJ1-4; no clear D. V was shortened by 2 bases and J by 0 bases, with 7 bases between the two germline ends. This CDR3 has 15 amino acids. The germline V gene has CDR1 SGHAT and CDR2 FQNNGV. The CDR3 DNA sequence: TGTGCCAGCAGCTTAACTGGGCCAACTAATGAAAAACTGTTTTTT. It specifies CASSLTGPTNEKLFF.

The rearrangement uses TRBV2 and TRBJ1-1, with D possibly being TRBD1 (5 bases). Germline CDR1 SNHLY, CDR2 FYNNEI. Trimming shortened V by 3 bases and J by 6 bases, and 11 bases separated the two germline ends. The CDR3 covers 13 residues. The CDR3: CASSDLDISEAFF. The CDR3 coding sequence is TGTGCCAGCAGTGATCTGGACATCTCTGAAGCTTTCTTT.

The rearrangement links TRBV11-2 to TRBJ2-7, with 7 bases that match TRBD1. Germline V gene sequence: CDR1 SGHAT, CDR2 FQNNGV. The CDR3 is 16 amino acids. After removal of 5 bases from V and 2 bases from J, the junction contained 12 bases not matched to a gene. The CDR3 loop reads CASSPDRPGLPYEQYF. For the CDR3, the DNA is TGTGCCAGCAGCCCGGACAGGCCGGGCCTACCCTACGAGCAGTACTTC.

This clone was detected a few times. The chain carries TRBV7-9 and TRBJ1-6; 7 bases fit TRBD1. V lost 4 bases and J lost 16; bases outside the gene matches: 13. The CDR3 length is 14 residues. Germline CDR1 SEHNR, CDR2 FQNEAQ (reference sequence). CDR3 coding DNA: TGTGCCAGCAGCTCCAACACGGGGGACAGCAAACTCCACTTT. This codes for CASSSNTGDSKLHF.

This clone was counted a few times. The chain uses TRBV19 and TRBJ1-1; tentatively, D is TRBD1 (6 bases). The CDR3 is made up of 14 amino acids. Deletions cut 5 bases from V and 1 base from J, with 11 bases between. The germline CDR1 and CDR2 sequences are LNHDA and SQIVND (reference sequence). Here the CDR3 reads CASSPGHQNTEAFF. In nucleotides, the CDR3 is TGTGCCAGTAGTCCGGGACACCAGAACACTGAAGCTTTCTTT.

This chain connects TRBV27 to TRBJ2-2, with TRBD1 as a possible D gene (6 bases). V was trimmed by 2 bases and J by 5 bases, leaving 12 bases between them. Per germline, CDR1 MNHEY and CDR2 SMNVEV (reference sequence). This CDR3 has 15 residues. The CDR3 DNA follows: TGTGCCAGCAGTTTAAAGGGGGTACGGACCGGGGAGCTGTTTTTT. It translates to CASSLKGVRTGELFF.